This T cell receptor (beta chain) was profiled in a study of blood T cell repertoires in COVID-19. On the study more broadly: Nucleic acid was either cDNA or gDNA, and it came from T cells, B-cell-depleted T cells, or PBMCs.

Generated by immunoSEQ multiplex PCR, the TCRdb table keeps only in-frame clones and is missing some. Here the sample spans approximately 290,000 clones, roughly 90% being singletons. Trimming took 3 bases from V and 4 from J, leaving 7 bases between them. The length of the CDR3 is 13 residues. The germline gives CDR1 SGHVS, CDR2 FQNEAQ. The specimen sequenced was peripheral blood. The genes are TRBV7-8 and TRBJ1-3; unclear D gene. The TCR was taken from a young man with acute or convalescent COVID-19. The DNA for the CDR3 is TGTGCCAGCAGCTTCGGGTTAGGAAACACCATATATTTT. Its protein is CASSFGLGNTIYF.